The rows below give T cell receptor beta chains drawn from one sample of a study of PD-1 blockade in mismatch repair-deficient tumors. Sequencing used immunoSEQ multiplex PCR; TCRdb keeps in-frame clones, though not all of them. The sample gives about 49,000 clones, under 85% of which show up once; less than 3.5% is in the top ten. The sample was PBMCs, taken before pembrolizumab treatment. Receptors originate from an adult with mismatch repair-deficient cancer. CDR3s include the opening cysteine and the closing phenylalanine or tryptophan. The order of the fields is J gene, V gene, clone size, D gene, CDR3 DNA, CDR3 protein. The D gene is left open where the match is weak. For some rows the clone size is stated as once, few or many, or as a class when expanded; others skip it.

j_call: TRBJ1-1
v_call: TRBV2
clone_size: few
d_call: -
cdr3_nt: TGTGCCAGCAGTGAATTGGAAAACACTGAAGCTTTCTTT
cdr3_aa: CASSELENTEAFF

j_call: TRBJ2-5
v_call: TRBV5-6
clone_size: -
d_call: -
cdr3_nt: TGTGCCAGCAGCTTGCGACTACTTGGGGGGGAGACCCAGTACTTC
cdr3_aa: CASSLRLLGGETQYF

j_call: TRBJ2-1
v_call: TRBV10-2
clone_size: once
d_call: TRBD2
cdr3_nt: TGCGCCAGCAAAGCGGGAGAATGGAATGAGCAGTTCTTC
cdr3_aa: CASKAGEWNEQFF

j_call: TRBJ1-3
v_call: TRBV6-1
clone_size: -
d_call: TRBD1
cdr3_nt: TGTGCCAGCACCTCAGGGGGGGAAAACACCATATATTTT
cdr3_aa: CASTSGGENTIYF

j_call: TRBJ2-7
v_call: TRBV7-9
clone_size: -
d_call: -
cdr3_nt: TGTGCCAGCAGCTCTGGGGATGGCAGGGGAATCGCCTACGAGCAGTACTTC
cdr3_aa: CASSSGDGRGIAYEQYF

j_call: TRBJ1-1
v_call: TRBV10-1
clone_size: once
d_call: -
cdr3_nt: TGCGCCAGCAGCGCCAATATGAACACTGAAGCTTTCTTT
cdr3_aa: CASSANMNTEAFF

j_call: TRBJ1-5
v_call: TRBV5-1
clone_size: -
d_call: -
cdr3_nt: TGCGCCAGCAGCTTCGGGGGGCTTGATCAGCCCCAGCATTTT
cdr3_aa: CASSFGGLDQPQHF

j_call: TRBJ2-5
v_call: TRBV5-4
clone_size: -
d_call: TRBD2
cdr3_nt: TGTGCCAGCAGCGCCAGACTAGCGGGAGTAGAGACCCAGTACTTC
cdr3_aa: CASSARLAGVETQYF

j_call: TRBJ2-5
v_call: TRBV7-7
clone_size: -
d_call: TRBD1
cdr3_nt: TGTGCTAGCAGCTCCCTCGGGACAGAAGGAGAGACCCAGTACTTC
cdr3_aa: CASSSLGTEGETQYF

j_call: TRBJ2-7
v_call: TRBV5-1
clone_size: -
d_call: TRBD1
cdr3_nt: TGCGCCAGCAGCTCTTTCCCGGGACAGCGGATCTACGAGCAGTACTTC
cdr3_aa: CASSSFPGQRIYEQYF

j_call: TRBJ2-1
v_call: TRBV6-5
clone_size: -
d_call: -
cdr3_nt: TGTGCCAGCAGTTACGGGGGGGCCGCGGCCTACAATGAGCAGTTCTTC
cdr3_aa: CASSYGGAAAYNEQFF

j_call: TRBJ2-1
v_call: TRBV11-2
clone_size: -
d_call: TRBD2
cdr3_nt: TGTGCCAGCAGCTTAGATCGGACTAGCGGGAGTGAGCAGTTCTTC
cdr3_aa: CASSLDRTSGSEQFF

j_call: TRBJ1-1
v_call: TRBV12-5
clone_size: -
d_call: -
cdr3_nt: TGTGCTAGTGGTTTCGCCCCATACACTGAAGCTTTCTTT
cdr3_aa: CASGFAPYTEAFF

j_call: TRBJ2-1
v_call: TRBV7-2
clone_size: -
d_call: TRBD2
cdr3_nt: TGTGCCAGCAGCTTAGCGCGGGGTAGCGGGGACTACAATGAGCAGTTCTTC
cdr3_aa: CASSLARGSGDYNEQFF

j_call: TRBJ2-5
v_call: TRBV19
clone_size: few
d_call: TRBD2
cdr3_nt: TGTGCCAGTAGTATGGGGACTAGTCCGGAGACCCAGTACTTC
cdr3_aa: CASSMGTSPETQYF

j_call: TRBJ2-3
v_call: TRBV28
clone_size: -
d_call: TRBD2
cdr3_nt: TGTGCCAGCAGTTCGGGACTAGCGGACCTCACAGATACGCAGTATTTT
cdr3_aa: CASSSGLADLTDTQYF

j_call: TRBJ1-1
v_call: TRBV14
clone_size: -
d_call: -
cdr3_nt: TGTGCCAGCAGCCATGAGAGGGCGGCTTTCTTT
cdr3_aa: CASSHERAAFF

j_call: TRBJ2-1
v_call: TRBV6-1
clone_size: once
d_call: TRBD2
cdr3_nt: TGTGCCAGCAGTGTTGGGACTAGCCTCAATGAGCAGTTCTTC
cdr3_aa: CASSVGTSLNEQFF

j_call: TRBJ2-5
v_call: TRBV27
clone_size: -
d_call: TRBD2
cdr3_nt: TGTGCCAGCAGTCTCGAGGGAGGGGTGAAGCAAGAGACCCAGTACTTC
cdr3_aa: CASSLEGGVKQETQYF

j_call: TRBJ2-1
v_call: TRBV29-1
clone_size: -
d_call: TRBD1
cdr3_nt: TGCAGCGTCGACAGGGGAGACAATGAGCAGTTCTTC
cdr3_aa: CSVDRGDNEQFF

j_call: TRBJ2-7
v_call: TRBV29-1
clone_size: -
d_call: -
cdr3_nt: TGCAGCGTTGAACTGGGGGGAGCCTACGAGCAGTACTTC
cdr3_aa: CSVELGGAYEQYF

j_call: TRBJ2-7
v_call: TRBV7-3
clone_size: -
d_call: -
cdr3_nt: TGTGCCAGCAGCTTGTACCCTACCTACGAGCAGTACTTC
cdr3_aa: CASSLYPTYEQYF

j_call: TRBJ2-1
v_call: TRBV5-1
clone_size: -
d_call: TRBD1
cdr3_nt: TGCGCCAGCAGCTTGGCGCCGCCAGGGGGCTCCGGCAATGAGCAGTTCTTC
cdr3_aa: CASSLAPPGGSGNEQFF

j_call: TRBJ2-3
v_call: TRBV7-2
clone_size: -
d_call: TRBD2
cdr3_nt: TGTGCCAGCAGCTTAGGGGCTGCTAGCGGGAGGAGGACAGATACGCAGTATTTT
cdr3_aa: CASSLGAASGRRTDTQYF

j_call: TRBJ2-2
v_call: TRBV29-1
clone_size: -
d_call: -
cdr3_nt: TGCAGCGTTGACAGAGCCGACACCGGGGAGCTGTTTTTT
cdr3_aa: CSVDRADTGELFF

j_call: TRBJ2-7
v_call: TRBV10-1
clone_size: -
d_call: -
cdr3_nt: TGCGCCAGCAGTGAGTCGTTCTCTAACTCCTACGAGCAGTACTTC
cdr3_aa: CASSESFSNSYEQYF

j_call: TRBJ1-1
v_call: TRBV7-2
clone_size: -
d_call: -
cdr3_nt: TGTGCCAGCAGCTCATCGTACGGGGGCCGGACTGAAGCTTTCTTT
cdr3_aa: CASSSSYGGRTEAFF

j_call: TRBJ2-7
v_call: TRBV19
clone_size: -
d_call: -
cdr3_nt: TGTGCCAGTAGTCCCCTTGACACTTACGAGCAGTACTTC
cdr3_aa: CASSPLDTYEQYF

j_call: TRBJ1-3
v_call: TRBV6-5
clone_size: -
d_call: -
cdr3_nt: TGTGCCAGCAGTTACGACAAGTCAGGAAACACCATATATTTT
cdr3_aa: CASSYDKSGNTIYF

j_call: TRBJ2-7
v_call: TRBV5-3
clone_size: few
d_call: TRBD1
cdr3_nt: TGTGCCAGAAGCCGAAGGGACAGGCGCTACGAGCAGTACTTC
cdr3_aa: CARSRRDRRYEQYF

j_call: TRBJ1-4
v_call: TRBV18
clone_size: -
d_call: -
cdr3_nt: TGTGCCAGCTCACCGTCCGGGACATTCAATGAAAAACTGTTTTTT
cdr3_aa: CASSPSGTFNEKLFF

j_call: TRBJ2-7
v_call: TRBV6-5
clone_size: once
d_call: -
cdr3_nt: TGTGCCAGCAGTTCCACTCCGGGACACAGCTACGAGCAGTACTTC
cdr3_aa: CASSSTPGHSYEQYF

j_call: TRBJ2-4
v_call: TRBV27
clone_size: -
d_call: TRBD2
cdr3_nt: TGTGCCAGCAGTTTACTTGCGGGAGGTGCCAAAAACATTCAGTACTTC
cdr3_aa: CASSLLAGGAKNIQYF

j_call: TRBJ2-2
v_call: TRBV11-1
clone_size: -
d_call: TRBD1
cdr3_nt: TGTGCCAGCAGCCGAGGACAGGGGGCTCCCGGGGAGCTGTTTTTT
cdr3_aa: CASSRGQGAPGELFF

j_call: TRBJ1-2
v_call: TRBV6-5
clone_size: -
d_call: TRBD1
cdr3_nt: TGTGCCAGCAGTTACTCGGAAGGGGGCGGAAATGGCTACACCTTC
cdr3_aa: CASSYSEGGGNGYTF

j_call: TRBJ2-1
v_call: TRBV10-3
clone_size: -
d_call: -
cdr3_nt: TGTGCCATCAGTGAGTCGACGGGCACGTATGAGCAGTTCTTC
cdr3_aa: CAISESTGTYEQFF

j_call: TRBJ2-1
v_call: TRBV9
clone_size: -
d_call: -
cdr3_nt: TGTGCCAGCAGCCCGCGCGACGGGACCTACAATGAGCAGTTCTTC
cdr3_aa: CASSPRDGTYNEQFF

j_call: TRBJ1-5
v_call: TRBV4-1
clone_size: -
d_call: TRBD1
cdr3_nt: TGCGCCAGCAGCCAAGGGGACAGTGTAGATCAGCCCCAGCATTTT
cdr3_aa: CASSQGDSVDQPQHF

j_call: TRBJ2-7
v_call: TRBV5-5
clone_size: -
d_call: TRBD2
cdr3_nt: TGTGCCAGCAGTCCTGGACTAGCGGGACTTCCCCCCGCCTACGAGCAGTACTTC
cdr3_aa: CASSPGLAGLPPAYEQYF

j_call: TRBJ2-5
v_call: TRBV18
clone_size: -
d_call: TRBD2
cdr3_nt: TGTGCCAGCTCACGGGGTCGGGAGGCGCAAGAGACCCAGTACTTC
cdr3_aa: CASSRGREAQETQYF

j_call: TRBJ2-7
v_call: TRBV6-5
clone_size: -
d_call: TRBD1
cdr3_nt: TGTGCCAGCAGGGTACAGGGGGCGCGGGAGCAGTACTTC
cdr3_aa: CASRVQGAREQYF

j_call: TRBJ1-4
v_call: TRBV27
clone_size: -
d_call: TRBD1
cdr3_nt: TGTGCCAGCAGCCCCCCGACAGGGGGCGGCGGAAAACTGTTTTTT
cdr3_aa: CASSPPTGGGGKLFF

j_call: TRBJ2-7
v_call: TRBV7-9
clone_size: -
d_call: -
cdr3_nt: TGTGCCAGCAGCTTAGAGTACACCTACGAGCAGTACTTC
cdr3_aa: CASSLEYTYEQYF

j_call: TRBJ1-2
v_call: TRBV5-1
clone_size: -
d_call: -
cdr3_nt: TGCGCCAGCAGCCACGCCGGACGGACCCTTCCCTCTAACTATGGCTACACCTTC
cdr3_aa: CASSHAGRTLPSNYGYTF

j_call: TRBJ2-7
v_call: TRBV12-5
clone_size: -
d_call: -
cdr3_nt: TGTGCTAGTGGTTTGCCCCTAAGGGACCGGGAGCAGTACTTC
cdr3_aa: CASGLPLRDREQYF

j_call: TRBJ2-3
v_call: TRBV18
clone_size: -
d_call: TRBD1
cdr3_nt: TGTGCCAGCTCACCGGGACAGGTCACAGATACGCAGTATTTT
cdr3_aa: CASSPGQVTDTQYF

j_call: TRBJ2-1
v_call: TRBV4-1
clone_size: once
d_call: -
cdr3_nt: TGCGCCAGCAGCCAGGCAGGGCCACTTTACAATGAGCAGTTCTTC
cdr3_aa: CASSQAGPLYNEQFF

j_call: TRBJ1-2
v_call: TRBV27
clone_size: once
d_call: -
cdr3_nt: TGTGCCAGCAAGAGGTACCCGCAGGGGAACTATGGCTACACCTTC
cdr3_aa: CASKRYPQGNYGYTF

j_call: TRBJ2-3
v_call: TRBV5-1
clone_size: -
d_call: -
cdr3_nt: TGCGCCAGCAGCTTGGGCGATGGAGGACCGCACTTGGATACGCAGTATTTT
cdr3_aa: CASSLGDGGPHLDTQYF

j_call: TRBJ1-2
v_call: TRBV11-3
clone_size: -
d_call: -
cdr3_nt: TGTGCCAGCAGCCCGAGGGACTCTGGCTACACCTTC
cdr3_aa: CASSPRDSGYTF

j_call: TRBJ2-7
v_call: TRBV5-4
clone_size: -
d_call: TRBD2
cdr3_nt: TGTGCCAGCAGCTTTGGACTAGCGGGAGCGGGGGAGCAGTACTTC
cdr3_aa: CASSFGLAGAGEQYF

j_call: TRBJ2-3
v_call: TRBV6-5
clone_size: -
d_call: -
cdr3_nt: TGTGCCAGCAGTTACTCGTACAGATCTTACACAGATACGCAGTATTTT
cdr3_aa: CASSYSYRSYTDTQYF

j_call: TRBJ1-2
v_call: TRBV11-1
clone_size: medium-sized
d_call: TRBD1
cdr3_nt: TGTGCCAGCAGCGCGCCCGGGACAGTCTATGGCTACACCTTC
cdr3_aa: CASSAPGTVYGYTF

j_call: TRBJ1-1
v_call: TRBV30
clone_size: few
d_call: -
cdr3_nt: TGTGCCTGGGCCAGAGTCCCTGAAGCTTTCTTT
cdr3_aa: CAWARVPEAFF